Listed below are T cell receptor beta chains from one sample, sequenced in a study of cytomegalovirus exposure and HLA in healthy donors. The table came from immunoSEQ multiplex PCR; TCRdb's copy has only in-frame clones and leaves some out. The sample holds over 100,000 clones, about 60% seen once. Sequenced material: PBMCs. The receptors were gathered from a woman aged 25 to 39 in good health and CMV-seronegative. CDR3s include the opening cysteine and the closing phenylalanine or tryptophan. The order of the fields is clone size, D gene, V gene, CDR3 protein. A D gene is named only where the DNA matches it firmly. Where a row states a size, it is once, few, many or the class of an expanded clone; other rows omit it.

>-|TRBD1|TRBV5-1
CASSVGTGAGEQYF
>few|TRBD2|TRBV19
CASSIFSGTIDEQFF
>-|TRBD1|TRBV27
CASSGRGRGTYNEQFF
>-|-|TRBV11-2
CASSLGVVSGNEQFF
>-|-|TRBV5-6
CASSFRGARETQYF
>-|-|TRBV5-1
CASSHPGFGLDEQFF
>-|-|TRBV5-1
CASSSTVYEQYF
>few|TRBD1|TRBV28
CASSPLDREFQPQHF
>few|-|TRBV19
CASSPPLGGISGANVLTF
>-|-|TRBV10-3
CAIRGDGTTRWTEAFF
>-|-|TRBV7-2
CASSPRAQETQYF
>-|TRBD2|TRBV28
CASSLFEGLASDEQFF
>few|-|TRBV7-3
CASSLTGGDTEAFF
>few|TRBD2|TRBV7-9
CSSSWTSQETQYF
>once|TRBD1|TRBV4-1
CASSQGRQGYPYEQYF